This T cell receptor (beta chain) was obtained from a study of cytomegalovirus exposure and HLA in healthy donors. Notes on the study in general: Evidence from a later analysis indicated that most CMV-associated TCR beta chains looked HLA-restricted.

Comment on this clone: As yet, its antigen is unknown.

The germline V and J ends were trimmed by 4 bases and 2 bases, with 17 bases remaining between them. This CDR3 is built from 16 residues. Germline CDR1 and CDR2: SGHDT and YYEEEE. The PCR employed 60 Vbeta primers together with 13 Jbeta primers. Per the original methods: There were about 80 million unique TCR beta chains by a later count, and around 10 million of them were shared. The data were produced by immunoSEQ multiplex PCR, yet TCRdb's version contains in-frame clones alone and is incomplete. The V and J calls and the clone size are those of that table, but D and trimming were determined from the DNA. In the table there are 85,000 to 130,000 clones, roughly four fifths of which are singletons.

Sequencing was done on a sample of PBMCs. The sequence derives from a woman aged 45-65 years in good health and CMV-seropositive. J is TRBJ2-3 and V is TRBV5-6; tentatively, D is TRBD1 (5 bases). CDR3 nucleotide sequence: TGTGCCAGCAGCCCCTTGTGGCGGACACCCACAGATACGCAGTATTTT. It encodes CASSPLWRTPTDTQYF.